These 18 T cell receptor beta chains share one sample of origin, sequenced in a study of CD8+ T cells in alopecia areata. The sequencing template was cDNA reverse transcribed from extracted RNA. TCRdb keeps only in-frame clones here, not all; method: immunoSEQ multiplex PCR. Found here are approximately 40,000 clones, approximately 54% of them singletons; the top ten hold under 2%. CD25+CD127- cells were obtained by sorting CD4+ cells, for a handful of patients. The sample consisted of CD4+ Tregs sorted from blood. The receptors shown here come from a human donor with alopecia areata.

A few counts support this clone. The rearrangement links TRBV27 to TRBJ1-5; D is unclear. The germline V gene has CDR1 MNHEY and CDR2 SMNVEV (reference sequence). Trimming took off 5 bases at V and 0 bases at J, with 11 bases between the two ends. CDR3 size: 15 residues. CDR3 sequence (DNA): TGTGCCAGCAGTGACCAGTACCCTAGCAATCAGCCCCAGCATTTT. Its translation is CASSDQYPSNQPQHF.

This clone was seen a few times. The rearrangement links TRBV29-1 to TRBJ2-7; 7 positions match TRBD2. This CDR3 is 12 amino acids long. The V segment lost 4 bases and the J segment 5 bases; nucleotides outside the gene matches: 5. CDR1 is SQVTM, CDR2 ANQGSEA, per germline. The CDR3 is CSVAGGSHEQYF. CDR3 bases: TGCAGCGTTGCGGGCGGGAGCCACGAGCAGTACTTC.

The chain joins TRBV7-6 to TRBJ2-1, with 11 bases lining up with TRBD2. V lost 7 bases and J lost 8; bases outside the gene matches: 7. CDR1 is SGHVS and CDR2 is FNYEAQ in the germline V gene. The CDR3 has 14 residues. The DNA for the CDR3 is TGTGCCAGCAACGAACTAGCGGGAGTGCATGAGCAGTTCTTC. Amino acid sequence: CASNELAGVHEQFF. Full variable domain (missing parts from reference TRBV7-6 and TRBJ2-1): GAGVSQSPRYKVTKRGQDVALRCDPISGHVSLYWYRQALGQGPEFLTYFNYEAQQDKSGLPNDRFSAERPEGSISTLTIQRTEQRDSAMYRCASNELAGVHEQFFGPGTRLTVL.

The chain combines TRBV28 with TRBJ2-7; 12 bases align to TRBD1. The junction had 7 bases not matched to a gene; V was cut back by 6 bases and J by 4 bases. Germline-derived CDR1 and CDR2 are MDHEN and SYDVKM. The length of the CDR3 is 15 residues. This CDR3 reads CASRRDRGPSYEQYF. The CDR3 nucleotides are TGTGCCAGCAGGAGGGACAGGGGGCCGTCATACGAGCAGTACTTC.

This clone showed up just a few times. The chain is built from TRBV29-1 and TRBJ1-5; 7 bases map to TRBD1. The CDR3 sequence is 14 residues long. J lost 5 bases, V lost 6 bases, and 10 bases had no gene match. Germline V gene data show CDR1 as SQVTM and CDR2 as ANQGSEA. Written as DNA, the CDR3 is TGCAGCGTCGGAAAGACAGGACAGGATCAGCCCCAGCATTTT. Translation gives CSVGKTGQDQPQHF.

The chain employs TRBV5-4 and TRBJ1-2; D remains unclear. CDR3 size: 14 residues. Germline V gene lookup returns CDR1 SGHNT and CDR2 YYREEE (reference sequence). V lost 4 bases, J lost 7 bases, and 17 bases lay in between. CDR3 sequence reads: CASSPSRSSGGYTF. The CDR3 coding sequence is TGTGCCAGCAGCCCTAGTCGCTCCTCGGGTGGCTACACCTTC.

The chain uses TRBV7-2 and TRBJ2-2, with a weak D call TRBD1 (5 bases). CDR1 and CDR2 (germline): SGHTA, FQGNSA. The V gene lost 1 base and the J gene lost 7 bases, with 7 bases spanning the gap. The CDR3 has 13 residues. The CDR3 is CASSLGRGGELFF. The DNA of the CDR3 is TGTGCCAGCAGCTTAGGAAGGGGCGGGGAGCTGTTTTTT.

This clone was seen a handful of times. V is TRBV7-3 and J is TRBJ2-1; TRBD1 is a possible D gene (5 bases). The CDR3 is 13 amino acids. Germline V lookup: CDR1 SGHTA, CDR2 FQGTGA. Trimming pared 2 bases from V and 8 bases from J, leaving 10 bases between. In DNA, the CDR3 is TGTGCCAGCAGCTTAGGGGCGATGTATGAGCAGTTCTTC. Amino acids: CASSLGAMYEQFF.

The chain couples TRBV10-3 to TRBJ2-7; TRBD1 is a possible D gene (5 bases). The length of the CDR3 is 13 residues. Germline assignment: CDR1 ENHRY and CDR2 SYGVKD. V lost 4 bases and J lost 1, with 8 bases in between. This CDR3 is CAISGQWSYEQYF. Here the CDR3 DNA reads TGTGCCATCAGTGGACAGTGGTCCTACGAGCAGTACTTC.

The J gene is TRBJ1-4, the V gene TRBV28; the D is unclear. There are 16 residues in the CDR3. In germline, CDR1 is MDHEN, CDR2 SYDVKM. The V and J ends lost 6 bases and 4 bases respectively, with 18 bases between them. The CDR3 reads CASSLTVGVRNEKLFF. The CDR3 DNA reads TGTGCCAGCAGCTTAACCGTGGGCGTGCGTAATGAAAAACTGTTTTTT.

This clone showed up just a few times. V and J are TRBV28 and TRBJ2-7; TRBD2 matches at 8 bases. The CDR3 loop spans 16 amino acids. J lost 7 bases, V lost 4 bases, and 15 bases had no gene match. CDR1 and CDR2 from the germline V gene are MDHEN and SYDVKM. CDR3 region: CASSSGRLREAGEQYF. In DNA, the CDR3 is TGTGCCAGCAGTTCAGGGAGGTTGCGGGAGGCGGGGGAGCAGTACTTC.

The chain uses TRBV5-1 and TRBJ1-1; no definite D call. The ends were cut back, 2 bases at V and 0 bases at J, with 8 bases in the middle. Germline V lookup: CDR1 SGHRS, CDR2 YFSETQ. The CDR3 runs 14 residues. CDR3 nucleotide sequence: TGCGCCAGCAGCTTACGATATATGAACACTGAAGCTTTCTTT. This gives the protein CASSLRYMNTEAFF.

The rearrangement uses TRBV27 and TRBJ2-4, with D possibly being TRBD1 (5 bases). Germline CDR1 is MNHEY and CDR2 is SMNVEV (reference sequence). V lost 2 bases and J 4 bases, leaving 21 bases between the germline ends. The CDR3 totals 18 residues. The CDR3 spells CASSLGQGPISQKNIQYF. DNA for the CDR3: TGTGCCAGCAGTTTAGGGCAGGGCCCTATCTCCCAAAAAAACATTCAGTACTTC.

This clone was seen only a few times. The gene calls are TRBV5-1 and TRBJ2-6; D gene uncertain. From germline, CDR1 is SGHRS and CDR2 YFSETQ. This CDR3 comprises 15 residues. Deletions cut 6 bases from V and 0 bases from J, with 10 bases between. The CDR3 loop is CASKVGYSGANVLTF. The DNA of the CDR3 is TGCGCCAGCAAAGTAGGTTACTCTGGGGCCAACGTCCTGACTTTC. The variable domain in full, with the rest retrieved from reference TRBV5-1 and TRBJ2-6, is KAGVTQTPRYLIKTRGQQVTLSCSPISGHRSVSWYQQTPGQGLQFLFEYFSETQRNKGNFPGRFSGRQFSNSRSEMNVSTLELGDSALYLCASKVGYSGANVLTFGAGSRLTVL.

Only a few counts were recorded for this clone. The CDR3 is CASSLLGAGNTIYF. CDR3 sequence (DNA): TGTGCCAGCAGCTTATTGGGAGCTGGAAACACCATATATTTT. The chain combines TRBV7-9 with TRBJ1-3; D is undetermined. Trimming took 2 bases from V and 2 from J, leaving 7 bases between them. The germline V gene encodes CDR1 SEHNR and CDR2 FQNEAQ (reference sequence). The CDR3 runs to 14 residues.

The chain joins TRBV2 to TRBJ1-3; D gene ambiguous. The V and J ends lost 3 bases and 0 bases respectively, with 3 bases between them. The CDR3 is 13 amino acids. Germline CDR1 and CDR2: SNHLY and FYNNEI. For the CDR3, the DNA is TGTGCCAGCAGTGACGGCTCTGGAAACACCATATATTTT. As protein: CASSDGSGNTIYF.

The CDR3 nucleotides are TGTGCCAGCAGCTTAAAGGCAGGGATGTTAAACACTGAAGCTTTCTTT. This translates into CASSLKAGMLNTEAFF. V usage is TRBV11-3 and J usage is TRBJ1-1; TRBD1 is a possible D gene (5 bases). The CDR3 is made up of 16 amino acids. Germline CDR1 and CDR2: SGHNT and YENEEA. V was trimmed by 2 bases and J by 2 bases, leaving 15 bases between them.

The chain has TRBV6-5 and TRBJ2-7; the D gene is possibly TRBD2 (6 bases). Germline V gives CDR1 MNHEY, CDR2 SVGAGI. The CDR3 is 14 amino acids. Deletions cut 6 bases from V and 0 bases from J, with 12 bases between. The CDR3 DNA reads TGTGCCAGCAGGAGGGACTTCCTCTCCTACGAGCAGTACTTC. Translated, it gives CASRRDFLSYEQYF.